This T cell receptor beta chain came from a study of regulatory T cells in long-lasting Graves disease. Time point defined: newly diagnosed GD, antithyroid drugs for less than 3 months. Scientists built the TCR library using RNA that was extracted from PBMCs. This clonotype was counted many times. This CDR3 contains 16 residues. Trimming removed 4 bases at V and 2 bases at J, with 19 bases between. The germline V gene has CDR1 SGDLS and CDR2 YYNGEE. Researchers made TCR beta libraries by using iRepertoire HTBI primers and running Arm-PCR on CDR3 regions. From the multiplex PCR reads, TCRdb called clonotypes with MiXCR, one entry per CDR3 protein. The table has a few hundred thousand distinct CDR3 sequences, 10% to 15% seen once. These records were also assigned to another study, of T cells in Graves' hyperthyroidism and ophthalmopathy. That investigation notes: Stable Graves' hyperthyroidism denoted no ophthalmopathy progression over 18 months.

The chain uses TRBV9 and TRBJ2-7; D possibly corresponds to TRBD2 (6 bases). This TCR was recovered from a young woman with Graves disease. The specimen comprised peripheral blood mononuclear cells (PBMCs), sampled at new diagnosis, from a patient treated with antithyroid drugs. This CDR3 reads CASSSPEAGNPYEQYF. DNA for the CDR3: TGTGCCAGCAGCTCCCCCGAGGCGGGGAATCCCTACGAGCAGTACTTC.